A single sample gave rise to the 23 T cell receptor beta chains below, sequenced in a study of T-cell reconstitution after alpha-beta-depleted transplantation in children. Unique molecular identifiers were incorporated during preparation of the TCRbeta library. TCRdb recomputed calls from the PCR reads with MiXCR, one row per CDR3 protein. The table has 700,000 to 850,000 distinct CDR3 sequences, 15% to 20% seen once. Sequences were derived from PBMCs, mostly from graft donor cells, sampled 360 days after TCRalphabeta/CD19-depleted stem cell transplant. Receptors were obtained from a male patient under 18 who had a stem cell transplant for acute lymphoblastic leukemia, so the T cells may come from the graft donor.

The chain has TRBV5-1 and TRBJ2-3; either TRBD1 or TRBD2 may fit D (6 bases each). Germline-derived CDR1 and CDR2 are SGHRS and YFSETQ. The ends were cut back, 4 bases at V and 8 bases at J, with 26 bases in the middle. There are 17 residues in the CDR3. CDR3 nucleotides: TGCGCCAGCAGCCCCCTTCTGGAAGCTCTTAGGGGGGTTACGCAGTATTTT. It codes for CASSPLLEALRGVTQYF. Filled out from reference TRBV5-1 and TRBJ2-3, the complete variable domain reads KAGVTQTPRYLIKTRGQQVTLSCSPISGHRSVSWYQQTPGQGLQFLFEYFSETQRNKGNFPGRFSGRQFSNSRSEMNVSTLELGDSALYLCASSPLLEALRGVTQYFGPGTRLTVL.

The chain uses TRBV4-1 and TRBJ2-7; 8 nucleotides align to TRBD1. The CDR3 consists of 15 residues. Trimming took 4 bases from V and 4 from J; bases not matched to a gene: 9. Germline V CDR1 and CDR2: MGHRA, YSYEKL. CDR3 region: CASSPFSGTGYEQYF. In DNA, the CDR3 is TGCGCCAGCAGCCCGTTCTCCGGGACAGGATACGAGCAGTACTTC.

This clonotype occurred a few times. CDR3 in DNA: TGCGCCAGCAGCCCCCCGTCGATTTACGAGCAGTACTTC. Its protein product is CASSPPSIYEQYF. V and J are TRBV4-1 and TRBJ2-7, with D uncertain. The ends were cut back, 4 bases at V and 4 bases at J, with 11 bases in the middle. The CDR3 loop spans 13 amino acids. CDR1 and CDR2 (germline): MGHRA, YSYEKL.

As for this clonotype: At one end, the junction sequence differs from germline, possibly due to a read error. The chain couples TRBV7-9 to TRBJ2-4; D gene uncertain. The CDR3 has 13 residues. From germline, CDR1 is SEHNR and CDR2 FQNEAQ (reference sequence). CDR3 coding DNA: TGTGCCAGCAGCTTAGGAGCCCTCGGCACGGTCCTCTTC. It is translated as CASSLGALGTVLF.

The rearrangement joins TRBV10-3 to TRBJ2-3, with 12 bases identical to TRBD1. The ends lost 8 bases at V and 2 bases at J; junction bases unmatched: 2. CDR1 is ENHRY, CDR2 SYGVKD, per germline. The CDR3 is 14 residues long. The CDR3 here is CAIGGQGATDTQYF. CDR3 nucleotides: TGTGCCATCGGGGGACAGGGGGCCACAGATACGCAGTATTTT.

This sequence joins TRBV3-1 and TRBJ2-7; D unresolved. The CDR3 totals 16 residues. Per germline, CDR1 LGHDT and CDR2 YNNKEL (reference sequence). V lost 0 bases, J lost 3 bases, and 15 bases lay in between. The CDR3 region has the DNA TGTGCCAGCAGCCAAGACCGGTGGGTAGTCTACTACGAGCAGTACTTC. Translation gives CASSQDRWVVYYEQYF.

This clonotype occurred a few times. The chain joins TRBV12-3 or TRBV12-4 to TRBJ2-3, with D perhaps TRBD2 (5 bases). Trimming took 7 bases from V and 5 from J, leaving 13 bases between them. This CDR3 has 13 amino acids. CDR3 nucleotide sequence: TGTGCCAGCATATCGGGAAAGGAAGATACGCAGTATTTT. Translating gives CASISGKEDTQYF.

This clonotype was counted many times. V is TRBV20-1 and J is TRBJ2-2, with TRBD2 matching over 8 bases. The CDR3 contains 16 residues. Per germline, CDR1 DFQATT and CDR2 SNEGSKA (reference sequence). Losses at the gene ends were 3 bases for V and 6 bases for J; bases not matched to a gene: 12. The DNA of the CDR3 is TGCAGTGCTAGCCTTTCGGGACGGGGGGGGCCCGGGGAGCTGTTTTTT. Its protein is CSASLSGRGGPGELFF.

This clonotype was detected only a few times. The V call is TRBV5-6, the J call TRBJ2-5, with 9 bases fitting TRBD2. Germline loops: CDR1 SGHDT, CDR2 YYEEEE. Germline trimming cut 4 bases from V and 3 bases from J; bases unmatched to any gene: 13. The CDR3 totals 17 residues. The CDR3 region is CASSPGLARSVEETQYF. The CDR3 bases are TGTGCCAGCAGCCCGGGACTAGCTCGATCGGTTGAAGAGACCCAGTACTTC.

This clonotype was counted many times. This rearrangement joins TRBV10-3 to TRBJ1-5; no clear D. The CDR3 is 14 residues long. Trimming took 3 bases from V and 0 from J, leaving 6 bases between them. Germline CDR1 and CDR2: ENHRY and SYGVKD. CDR3 nucleotides: TGTGCCATCAGTGAAGAAGGTAGCAATCAGCCCCAGCATTTT. It specifies CAISEEGSNQPQHF.

This clonotype was counted ten times or more. The chain recombines TRBV28 with TRBJ2-2, with 9 bases that match TRBD2. The CDR3 extends over 14 amino acids. The V and J ends lost 9 bases and 5 bases, in that order; junction bases with no gene match: 7. Looked up from germline, CDR1 is MDHEN and CDR2 is SYDVKM. The DNA of the CDR3 is TGTGCCAGTACTTTAGCGGGGGATACCGGGGAGCTGTTTTTT. It yields the protein CASTLAGDTGELFF.

V gene TRBV5-5 combines with J gene TRBJ2-3; D ambiguous. The CDR3 spans 14 residues. CDR1 is SGHKS, CDR2 YYEKEE, per germline (reference sequence). Trimming took 1 base from V and 2 from J, leaving 8 bases between them. This CDR3 reads CASSLLGYTDTQYF. For the CDR3, the DNA is TGTGCCAGCAGCTTGCTCGGATACACAGATACGCAGTATTTT. Looking up the rest from reference TRBV5-5 and TRBJ2-3 gives the full variable domain: DAGVTQSPTHLIKTRGQQVTLRCSPISGHKSVSWYQQVLGQGPQFIFQYYEKEERGRGNFPDRFSARQFPNYSSELNVNALLLGDSALYLCASSLLGYTDTQYFGPGTRLTVL.

The chain links TRBV7-3 to TRBJ2-1; TRBD2 matches 9 bases. There are 15 residues in the CDR3. Germline assignment: CDR1 SGHTA and CDR2 FQGTGA. V was pared by 0 bases and J by 6 bases, with 3 bases of the junction left unmatched. The CDR3 reads CASSLTSGSFNEQFF. The CDR3 nucleotides are TGTGCCAGCAGCTTAACTAGCGGGAGCTTCAATGAGCAGTTCTTC.

This clonotype was counted at least ten times. The chain recombines TRBV18 with TRBJ2-3; D perhaps matches TRBD2 (6 bases). V gave up 1 base and J gave up 1 base, with 12 bases separating them. The CDR3 is 16 residues long. The germline CDR1 and CDR2 sequences are KGHSH and LQKENI. DNA for the CDR3: TGTGCCAGCTCACCACGACGGGGGAGTGGCACAGATACGCAGTATTTT. Residues: CASSPRRGSGTDTQYF.

The chain links TRBV9 to TRBJ1-2; D is uncertain. This CDR3 comprises 18 residues. Germline V gene data show CDR1 as SGDLS and CDR2 as YYNGEE. V lost 0 bases and J 3 bases, leaving 21 bases between the germline ends. CDR3 protein: CASSVEKTGSIWHYGYTF. The CDR3 DNA is TGTGCCAGCAGCGTAGAAAAGACGGGATCGATTTGGCACTATGGCTACACCTTC.

The table lists this clonotype with a few counts. CDR3 amino acids: CASSSPGLAGEWTGELFF. CDR3 sequence (DNA): TGCGCCAGCAGCTCCCCGGGACTAGCGGGAGAATGGACCGGGGAGCTGTTTTTT. The chain recombines TRBV5-1 with TRBJ2-2, with 14 bases matching TRBD2. Trimming removed 3 bases from V and 5 bases from J; junction bases left unmatched: 9. Germline-derived CDR1 and CDR2 are SGHRS and YFSETQ. The CDR3 loop spans 18 amino acids.

This clonotype came up a few times. V and J are TRBV29-1 and TRBJ2-2, with D perhaps TRBD1 (6 bases). In germline, CDR1 is SQVTM, CDR2 ANQGSEA. The CDR3 runs to 15 residues. Trimming took off 2 bases at V and 4 bases at J, with 14 bases between the two ends. Here the CDR3 reads CSVENGAGATGELFF. The CDR3 DNA sequence: TGCAGCGTTGAAAATGGGGCAGGGGCCACCGGGGAGCTGTTTTTT.

This clonotype was counted ten times or more. The chain couples TRBV12-3 or TRBV12-4 to TRBJ1-5; TRBD1 aligns across 9 bases. Unmatched junction bases numbered 6, after V lost 5 bases and J lost 4 bases. This CDR3 contains 15 residues. CDR3 bases: TGTGCCAGCAGTCTGGGACAGGGTAGGAATCAGCCCCAGCATTTT. Translation: CASSLGQGRNQPQHF.

This clonotype was counted only a few times. CDR3 region: CASSRPDPGSGTQYF. The CDR3 bases are TGCGCCAGCAGCCGACCAGACCCCGGGAGTGGGACCCAGTACTTC. This chain uses TRBV5-1 with TRBJ2-5; D is perhaps TRBD2 (6 bases). V was clipped by 4 bases and J by 7 bases, with 20 bases between them. Germline V gives CDR1 SGHRS, CDR2 YFSETQ. The CDR3 consists of 15 residues.

The gene calls are TRBV12-3 or TRBV12-4 and TRBJ2-4; D is unresolved. Deletions cut 5 bases from V and 0 bases from J, with 14 bases between. This CDR3 region has 16 residues. DNA of the CDR3: TGTGCCAGCAGTCCTGGGGATTTTCTAGCCAAAAACATTCAGTACTTC. This codes for CASSPGDFLAKNIQYF.

Ten or more counts support this clonotype. V gene TRBV7-3 combines with J gene TRBJ1-5; 10 bases line up with TRBD1. Germline-derived CDR1 and CDR2 are SGHTA and FQGTGA. V lost 3 bases, J lost 4 bases, and 9 bases stayed unmatched. The CDR3 has 17 amino acids. The CDR3 loop is CASSFKGQGVRNQPQHF. DNA for the CDR3: TGTGCCAGCAGCTTTAAAGGACAGGGGGTAAGAAATCAGCCCCAGCATTTT.

The sample holds a few counts of this clonotype. This chain connects TRBV12-3 or TRBV12-4 to TRBJ2-1; 9 nucleotides agree with TRBD2. J was trimmed by 1 base and V by 8 bases; bases with no gene match: 15. The CDR3 loop spans 18 amino acids. In DNA, the CDR3 is TGTGCCAGCTTATGGCTAGCGGGGTCAGCTTTATCCTACAATGAGCAGTTCTTC. It translates to CASLWLAGSALSYNEQFF.

This clonotype was picked up many times. This rearrangement joins TRBV10-2 to TRBJ2-3; the match to TRBD1 covers 7 bases. After removal of 2 bases from V and 0 bases from J, the junction contained 8 bases not matched to a gene. The CDR3 covers 17 residues. Germline V gene data show CDR1 as WSHSY and CDR2 as SAAADI. Written as DNA, the CDR3 is TGCGCCAGCAGTGAGCCGGGGACAGTCACTAGCACAGATACGCAGTATTTT. It is translated as CASSEPGTVTSTDTQYF.